This T cell receptor beta chain stems from a study of blood T cell repertoires in COVID-19. Per the germline V gene, CDR1 is LGHNA and CDR2 is YSLEER. The CDR3 totals 16 residues. Germline trimming cut 1 base from V and 4 bases from J; bases unmatched to any gene: 8. The assay was immunoSEQ multiplex PCR, and TCRdb's table has in-frame clones only and misses some. The repertoire holds 140,000 or so clones, 80% seen once, with 3.5% in the top ten. The TCR was taken from a man in his 70s who had recovered from COVID-19. The sequenced sample consisted of peripheral blood. J is TRBJ2-7 and V is TRBV4-3; 9 nucleotides line up with TRBD2. The CDR3 sequence: CASSQAASGTFYEQYF. CDR3 in DNA: TGCGCCAGCAGCCAAGCGGCTAGCGGGACCTTTTACGAGCAGTACTTC.